The 15 T cell receptor beta chains below were found in one sample sequenced in a study of OX40 agonist ivuxolimab in advanced cancers. Profiled with immunoSEQ multiplex PCR; TCRdb holds only in-frame clones, not every one. In the table there are tens of thousands of clones, about 88% of which are singletons. Sequenced here: CD4+ or CD8+ T cells sorted from blood, sampled in a trial of the OX40 agonist ivuxolimab. Source of these receptors: an adult with an advanced solid tumor such as melanoma, head and neck, liver or kidney cancer.

V usage is TRBV11-2 and J usage is TRBJ2-7; 9 bases fit TRBD1. CDR3 length: 15 amino acids. V lost 5 bases and J lost 3; bases outside the gene matches: 8. The germline gives CDR1 SGHAT, CDR2 FQNNGV. The CDR3 sequence: CASSPARDRVYEQYF. The CDR3 DNA sequence: TGTGCCAGCAGCCCAGCGCGGGACAGGGTCTACGAGCAGTACTTC.

The rearrangement joins TRBV5-4 to TRBJ2-3; a possible D gene is TRBD1 (5 bases). V was pared by 6 bases and J by 3 bases, with 11 bases between. The germline V gene encodes CDR1 SGHNT and CDR2 YYREEE (reference sequence). CDR3 size: 13 residues. CDR3 amino acids: CASTSGATDTQYF. CDR3 DNA: TGTGCCAGCACCTCTGGGGCTACAGATACGCAGTATTTT.

The rearrangement joins TRBV5-6 to TRBJ1-2, with unresolved D. Trimming took off 1 base at V and 8 bases at J, with 9 bases between the two ends. Germline-derived CDR1 and CDR2 are SGHDT and YYEEEE. CDR3 size: 12 residues. Written as DNA, the CDR3 is TGTGCCAGCAGCTTGTGGTCCTCGGGCTACACCTTC. Protein sequence: CASSLWSSGYTF.

The chain uses TRBV11-2 and TRBJ2-7; 9 bases map to TRBD1. Per germline, CDR1 SGHAT and CDR2 FQNNGV. Germline trimming cut 4 bases from V and 0 bases from J; bases unmatched to any gene: 4. The CDR3 totals 15 residues. DNA of the CDR3: TGTGCCAGCAGCTCGTCGACAGGGGGCTCCTACGAGCAGTACTTC. Translation: CASSSSTGGSYEQYF.

V gene TRBV7-2 combines with J gene TRBJ1-2; D remains unclear. Trimming took off 5 bases at V and 8 bases at J, with 18 bases between the two ends. The CDR3 contains 14 residues. Germline V gene lookup returns CDR1 SGHTA and CDR2 FQGNSA. The CDR3: CASSLRQGFSGYTF. Here the CDR3 DNA reads TGTGCCAGCAGCCTAAGACAAGGGTTTAGCGGCTACACCTTC.

The V gene is TRBV11-1, the J gene TRBJ2-7; D is uncertain. Trimming pared 4 bases from V and 1 base from J, leaving 8 bases between. Germline V gene lookup returns CDR1 SGHAT and CDR2 FQDESV (reference sequence). The CDR3 contains 13 residues. The CDR3 sequence is CASSWRISYEQYF. As DNA, the CDR3 is TGTGCCAGCAGCTGGAGAATTTCCTACGAGCAGTACTTC. The variable domain in full, with the rest retrieved from reference TRBV11-1 and TRBJ2-7, is EAEVAQSPRYKITEKSQAVAFWCDPISGHATLYWYRQILGQGPELLVQFQDESVVDDSQLPKDRFSAERLKGVDSTLKIQPAELGDSAMYLCASSWRISYEQYFGPGTRLTVT.

The chain is built from TRBV12-5 and TRBJ1-5; D is uncertain. Germline CDR1 LGHNT, CDR2 FRNRAP. The CDR3 length is 11 residues. Trimming took off 3 bases at V and 7 bases at J, with 4 bases between the two ends. This chain's CDR3 is CASGFKQPQHF. Written as DNA, the CDR3 is TGTGCTAGTGGTTTCAAACAGCCCCAGCATTTT.

The chain employs TRBV18 and TRBJ2-1; D might be TRBD2 (5 bases). Trimming removed 0 bases at V and 5 bases at J, with 8 bases between. CDR3 size: 14 residues. Germline CDR1 reads KGHSH; CDR2 reads LQKENI. The CDR3 here is CASSPPAGDNEQFF. The CDR3 bases are TGTGCCAGCTCACCACCAGCCGGGGACAATGAGCAGTTCTTC. The full variable domain, in which reference TRBV18 and TRBJ2-1 provide the parts outside the CDR3, is NAGVMQNPRHLVRRRGQEARLRCSPMKGHSHVYWYRQLPEEGLKFMVYLQKENIIDESGMPKERFSAEFPKEGPSILRIQQVVRGDSAAYFCASSPPAGDNEQFFGPGTRLTVL.

This chain links TRBV6-5 with TRBJ1-4; 8 bases line up with TRBD1. Germline V lookup: CDR1 MNHEY, CDR2 SVGAGI. The CDR3 runs to 15 residues. V lost 8 bases and J lost 2; bases outside the gene matches: 7. The CDR3 bases are TGTGCCAGCCGCCGGGACAGGCGGACTAATGAAAAACTGTTTTTT. Translation gives CASRRDRRTNEKLFF.

This chain links TRBV18 with TRBJ1-6; the D gene is possibly TRBD1 (5 bases). The CDR3 runs to 15 residues. V was shortened by 4 bases and J by 6 bases, with 13 bases between the two germline ends. Germline V gene sequence: CDR1 KGHSH, CDR2 LQKENI. In DNA form, the CDR3 reads TGTGCCAGCTCACTGGAAGTGGGGCGTAATTCACCCCTCCACTTT. This translates into CASSLEVGRNSPLHF.

The chain recombines TRBV5-5 with TRBJ1-5; D remains ambiguous. Deletions cut 3 bases from V and 7 bases from J, with 11 bases between. The CDR3 is 13 amino acids. Germline CDR1 is SGHKS and CDR2 is YYEKEE (reference sequence). The CDR3 sequence: CASSSERGQPQHF. In DNA, the CDR3 is TGTGCCAGCAGCTCAGAGAGAGGGCAGCCCCAGCATTTT.

The chain joins TRBV7-2 to TRBJ2-3; no clear D gene. CDR3 length: 12 residues. From germline, CDR1 is SGHTA and CDR2 FQGNSA. V was shortened by 5 bases and J by 8 bases, with 11 bases between the two germline ends. CDR3 sequence: CASSPRSVTQYF. CDR3 DNA sequence: TGTGCCAGCAGCCCACGGTCGGTTACGCAGTATTTT.

CDR3 protein: CASSQSGNSNQPQHF. The DNA for the CDR3 is TGCGCCAGCAGTCAATCGGGGAATAGCAATCAGCCCCAGCATTTT. This chain joins TRBV23-1 and TRBJ1-5; D is unresolved. TRBV23-1 is an ORF, with its function uncertain. Trimming removed 0 bases from V and 0 bases from J, with 6 bases in between. There are 15 residues in the CDR3.

This rearrangement joins TRBV9 to TRBJ2-3; maybe TRBD1 (6 bases). Trimming cost V 7 bases and J 1 base, with 19 bases left between them. The CDR3 has 16 amino acids. From germline, CDR1 is SGDLS and CDR2 YYNGEE. The CDR3 nucleotides read TGTGCCAGCTCCACCCTAAAAAAGGGGGGCACAGATACGCAGTATTTT. As protein: CASSTLKKGGTDTQYF.

The chain uses TRBV4-3 and TRBJ2-3; TRBD2 agrees at 12 bases. Germline V gene lookup returns CDR1 LGHNA and CDR2 YSLEER. There are 16 residues in the CDR3. J was trimmed by 3 bases and V by 1 base; bases with no gene match: 2. CDR3 DNA sequence: TGCGCCAGCAGCCAAGGACTAGCGGGGGCAACAGATACGCAGTATTTT. Its protein product is CASSQGLAGATDTQYF.